This section outlines one T cell receptor beta chain sequence together with its context. The data were taken from a study of T cell changes during pregnancy in multiple sclerosis. Only in-frame clones appear in the TCRdb table, and some are missing; sequencing was by immunoSEQ multiplex PCR. Found here are 85,000 to 100,000 clones, 90% to 95% of them singletons; the top ten hold less than 1%. Per the germline V gene, CDR1 is SGHDT and CDR2 is YYEEEE. Trimming took 3 bases from V and 3 from J; bases not matched to a gene: 1. The CDR3 totals 13 residues. The receptor's source is a female donor with multiple sclerosis, enrolled in a pregnancy study. The material sequenced was peripheral blood, taken after pregnancy. The chain couples TRBV5-6 to TRBJ2-7; 9 nucleotides align to TRBD1. CDR3: CASSSGQGYEQYF. For the CDR3, the DNA is TGTGCCAGCAGCTCGGGACAGGGCTACGAGCAGTACTTC.